The 5 T cell receptor beta chains in this list originate from one sample, sequenced in a study of shared clonotypes between healthy human individuals. Produced via immunoSEQ multiplex PCR; TCRdb's table is partial and in-frame only. The table includes some 900,000 clones, approximately 80% detected once. Sample: memory CD4+ T cells sorted from blood. Sample subset: CD45RA-negative fraction. The receptors derive from a man between 18 and 35 years old in good health.

The chain combines TRBV4-1 with TRBJ2-5, with 8 bases lining up with TRBD2. Trimming at V came to 0 bases and at J to 5 bases, leaving 8 bases not matched to a gene. The CDR3 covers 16 residues. From germline, CDR1 is MGHRA and CDR2 YSYEKL. The CDR3 spells CASSQDRGGGSETQYF. The CDR3 DNA reads TGCGCCAGCAGCCAAGACCGGGGGGGAGGATCGGAGACCCAGTACTTC.

The chain is built from TRBV11-2 and TRBJ2-3; D is unclear. The CDR3 contains 16 residues. V was cut by 5 bases and J by 0 bases, with 15 bases left in between. From germline, CDR1 is SGHAT and CDR2 FQNNGV. In DNA, the CDR3 is TGTGCCAGCAGCCCGGCGGTGGGGATAAGCACAGATACGCAGTATTTT. It codes for CASSPAVGISTDTQYF. The whole variable domain, remainder taken from reference TRBV11-2 and TRBJ2-3, is EAGVAQSPRYKIIEKRQSVAFWCNPISGHATLYWYQQILGQGPKLLIQFQNNGVVDDSQLPKDRFSAERLKGVDSTLKIQPAKLEDSAVYLCASSPAVGISTDTQYFGPGTRLTVL.

J is TRBJ1-4 and V is TRBV20-1; D unresolved. Germline values: CDR1 DFQATT, CDR2 SNEGSKA (reference sequence). V shed 6 bases and J shed 12 bases, with 14 bases lying between them. The CDR3 has 11 residues. The chain's CDR3 is CSASKKGQLFF. CDR3 sequence (DNA): TGCAGTGCAAGCAAAAAAGGGCAACTGTTTTTT.

V and J are TRBV20-1 and TRBJ2-1; D not resolved. This CDR3 contains 10 residues. V dropped 2 bases and J dropped 8 bases, with 4 bases sitting between them. The germline CDR1 and CDR2 sequences are DFQATT and SNEGSKA (reference sequence). The CDR3 spells CSARKYEQFF. The CDR3 DNA is TGCAGTGCTAGAAAATATGAGCAGTTCTTC.

A single count supports this clone. The chain carries TRBV11-2 and TRBJ1-1, with D perhaps TRBD1 (5 bases). The germline V gene encodes CDR1 SGHAT and CDR2 FQNNGV. Deletions cut 5 bases from V and 5 bases from J, with 15 bases between. The CDR3 length is 14 residues. The CDR3: CASSPIQGVTEAFF. DNA for the CDR3: TGTGCCAGCAGCCCCATTCAAGGGGTTACTGAAGCTTTCTTT.